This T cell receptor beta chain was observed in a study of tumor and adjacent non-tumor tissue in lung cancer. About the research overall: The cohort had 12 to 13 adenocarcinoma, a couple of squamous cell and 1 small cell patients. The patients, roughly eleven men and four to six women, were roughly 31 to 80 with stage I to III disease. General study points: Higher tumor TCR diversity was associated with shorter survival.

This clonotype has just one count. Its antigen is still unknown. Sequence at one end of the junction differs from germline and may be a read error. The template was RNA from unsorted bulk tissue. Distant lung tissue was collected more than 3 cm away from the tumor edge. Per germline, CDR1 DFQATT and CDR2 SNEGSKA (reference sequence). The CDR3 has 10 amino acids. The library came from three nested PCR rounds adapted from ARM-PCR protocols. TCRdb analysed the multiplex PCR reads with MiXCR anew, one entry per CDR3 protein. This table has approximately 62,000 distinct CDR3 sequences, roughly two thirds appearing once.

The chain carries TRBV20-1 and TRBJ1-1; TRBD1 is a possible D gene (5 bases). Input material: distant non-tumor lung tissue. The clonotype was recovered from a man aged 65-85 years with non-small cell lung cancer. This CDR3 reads CSAADTEASF. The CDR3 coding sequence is TGCAGTGCAGCGGACACTGAAGCTTCCTTT.